Following are 27 T cell receptor beta chains from one sample sequenced in a study of response to subunit inactivated influenza vaccine. TCRdb passed the RT-PCR reads through MiXCR, listing each CDR3 protein once. There are a few hundred thousand distinct CDR3 sequences in the sample; about 20% occur only once, and over 9% lies in the top ten. The specimen was PBMCs from blood, collected less than 22 months after vaccination. The receptors originated from a man aged 50-75 years who received an inactivated influenza vaccine.

This clonotype was counted between two and nine times. J is TRBJ1-5 and V is TRBV4-2; possible D gene TRBD1, 5 bases. Germline assignment: CDR1 LGHNA and CDR2 YNFKEQ. Trimming left V 0 bases short and J 3 bases short, with 15 bases between. The CDR3 is 17 amino acids. CDR3 in amino acids: CASSQDGQGRHNQPQHF. CDR3 in DNA: TGTGCCAGCAGCCAAGATGGGCAGGGTCGACACAATCAGCCCCAGCATTTT.

Many counts were recorded for this clonotype. The chain carries TRBV7-2 and TRBJ1-2, with unresolved D. V dropped 2 bases and J dropped 7 bases, with 8 bases sitting between them. The CDR3 is made up of 12 amino acids. Germline values: CDR1 SGHTA, CDR2 FQGNSA. CDR3 nucleotide sequence: TGTGCCAGCAGCTTAAGAGAAGGTGGCTACACCTTC. Its protein is CASSLREGGYTF.

This clonotype turned up a few times. V gene TRBV20-1 combines with J gene TRBJ1-1; D possibly corresponds to TRBD1 (6 bases). The V and J ends lost 4 bases and 0 bases respectively, with 15 bases between them. CDR3 length: 15 residues. The germline V gene has CDR1 DFQATT and CDR2 SNEGSKA (reference sequence). CDR3 in amino acids: CSATIGGTMNTEAFF. The DNA for the CDR3 is TGCAGTGCTACAATAGGGGGAACGATGAACACTGAAGCTTTCTTT.

This clonotype showed up just a few times. The chain links TRBV29-1 to TRBJ1-2, with 11 bases that match TRBD1. Germline loops: CDR1 SQVTM, CDR2 ANQGSEA. The CDR3 spans 13 residues. Trimming removed 5 bases from V and 8 bases from J; junction bases left unmatched: 7. This CDR3 is CSVRTGGAGGYTF. The CDR3 DNA sequence: TGCAGCGTTAGGACAGGGGGCGCGGGGGGCTACACCTTC.

This clonotype showed up just a few times. The DNA for the CDR3 is TGTGCCAGCAGCCCGGGACAGATTAACTATGGCTACACCTTC. Translation gives CASSPGQINYGYTF. This sequence joins TRBV7-2 and TRBJ1-2; the match to TRBD1 covers 7 bases. In germline, CDR1 is SGHTA, CDR2 FQGNSA. Germline trimming cut 5 bases from V and 1 base from J; bases unmatched to any gene: 4. This CDR3 comprises 14 residues.

The chain combines TRBV4-1 with TRBJ1-3; a possible D gene is TRBD1 (6 bases). V lost 1 base, J lost 2 bases, and 12 bases lay in between. Germline CDR1 reads MGHRA; CDR2 reads YSYEKL. This CDR3 is 16 amino acids long. As DNA, the CDR3 is TGCGCCAGCAGCCAAGTAGAGCAGGGGCCTGGAAACACCATATATTTT. Translated: CASSQVEQGPGNTIYF.

This clonotype has only a few counts. This rearrangement joins TRBV20-1 to TRBJ1-1; D is unclear. Between the trimmed V and J ends, which lost 3 bases and 0 bases, there was a span of 5 bases. CDR1 is DFQATT and CDR2 is SNEGSKA in the germline V gene (reference sequence). CDR3 length: 12 residues. CDR3 DNA sequence: TGCAGTGCTAGTCTAGTGAACACTGAAGCTTTCTTT. Its translation is CSASLVNTEAFF.

V gene TRBV4-3 combines with J gene TRBJ1-3, with D possibly TRBD1 on 5 matching bases. Germline V gene data show CDR1 as LGHNA and CDR2 as YSLEER. Trimming removed 2 bases from V and 6 bases from J, with 14 bases in between. The CDR3 covers 15 residues. The CDR3 DNA reads as TGCGCCAGCAGCCAAATTCCGGGACTCGCAAACACCATATATTTT. Residues: CASSQIPGLANTIYF.

This clonotype was counted between two and nine times. V and J are TRBV20-1 and TRBJ1-5; D gene ambiguous. There are 13 residues in the CDR3. The germline gives CDR1 DFQATT, CDR2 SNEGSKA (reference sequence). The V end was cut by 6 bases, the J end by 1 base, with 10 bases between. CDR3 region: CSASRESNQPQHF. CDR3 in DNA: TGCAGTGCCAGTAGGGAGAGCAATCAGCCCCAGCATTTT.

The rearrangement joins TRBV12-3 or TRBV12-4 to TRBJ2-7; no clear D gene. V was cut by 8 bases and J by 0 bases, with 14 bases left in between. This CDR3 is built from 14 residues. CDR3 sequence reads: CASEKDRSSYEQYF. The CDR3, as DNA: TGTGCCAGCGAGAAGGACCGGAGCTCCTACGAGCAGTACTTC.

The chain recombines TRBV5-1 with TRBJ1-4; possible D gene TRBD1, 6 bases. Germline lookup yields CDR1 SGHRS and CDR2 YFSETQ. V lost 2 bases and J lost 7, with 12 bases in between. The CDR3 loop spans 14 amino acids. The CDR3 is CASSLVGGGEKLFF. CDR3 in DNA: TGCGCCAGCAGCTTAGTAGGGGGAGGTGAAAAACTGTTTTTT.

Worth noting for this clonotype: One end of the junction does not line up with germline, which may come from a read error. DNA for the CDR3: TGTGCCACCAGCAGAGGGACAGACAATAATGAAATACTGTTTTTT. Protein: CATSRGTDNNEILFF. This chain links TRBV15 with TRBJ1-4; weak D call: TRBD1 (6 bases). The germline V gene has CDR1 LNHNV and CDR2 YYDKDF (reference sequence). The CDR3 spans 15 residues.

The V call is TRBV18, the J call TRBJ1-5; D is possibly TRBD1 (6 bases). CDR3 length equals 16 residues. Trimming cost V 3 bases and J 2 bases, with 14 bases left between them. Looked up from germline, CDR1 is KGHSH and CDR2 is LQKENI. In DNA form, the CDR3 reads TGTGCCAGCTCACCGAGTTTGGGGGGCGGCAATCAGCCCCAGCATTTT. This sequence encodes CASSPSLGGGNQPQHF.

Written as DNA, the CDR3 is TGCGCCAGCAGCCAGGCCGGGACCTTCTATGGCTACACCTTC. The encoded protein is CASSQAGTFYGYTF. The gene calls are TRBV4-1 and TRBJ1-2, with D possibly matching TRBD1 (5 bases). CDR1 and CDR2 (germline): MGHRA, YSYEKL. V was cut by 3 bases and J by 4 bases, with 12 bases left in between. The CDR3 has 14 residues.

J is TRBJ2-1 and V is TRBV4-2; D remains ambiguous. The germline V and J ends were trimmed by 0 bases and 12 bases, with 12 bases remaining between them. The CDR3 loop spans 13 amino acids. Germline CDR1 is LGHNA and CDR2 is YNFKEQ. The CDR3 region is CASSQDREDLQFF. As DNA, the CDR3 is TGTGCCAGCAGCCAAGATCGCGAAGATTTGCAGTTCTTC.

This chain uses TRBV24-1 with TRBJ2-1; D gene unclear. The CDR3 is 14 residues long. V was pared by 7 bases and J by 0 bases, with 9 bases between. Germline V gene data show CDR1 as KGHDR and CDR2 as SFDVKD. The CDR3 reads CATRASSSYNEQFF. Here the CDR3 DNA reads TGTGCCACCAGGGCCTCGAGCTCCTACAATGAGCAGTTCTTC.

CDR3 sequence: CASSQVIAGRGELFF. In DNA, the CDR3 is TGCGCCAGCAGCCAAGTGATAGCGGGACGCGGGGAGCTGTTTTTT. The genes are TRBV4-1 and TRBJ2-2, with 8 positions matching TRBD2. In germline, CDR1 is MGHRA, CDR2 YSYEKL. The CDR3 loop spans 15 amino acids. The V gene end was trimmed by 1 base and the J gene end by 7 bases; junction bases not matched to a gene: 5.

This clonotype was picked up a small number of times. The chain has TRBV9 and TRBJ2-2; 10 bases fit TRBD2. Germline lookup yields CDR1 SGDLS and CDR2 YYNGEE. This CDR3 region has 19 residues. V shed 3 bases and J 4 bases; nucleotides not matched to a gene: 15. The CDR3 is CASSAQREGEIRGTGELFF. The CDR3 DNA follows: TGTGCCAGCAGCGCACAGCGGGAGGGCGAAATTCGGGGCACCGGGGAGCTGTTTTTT.

This rearrangement joins TRBV20-1 to TRBJ2-1, with 8 bases lining up with TRBD2. Germline V lookup: CDR1 DFQATT, CDR2 SNEGSKA (reference sequence). The V and J ends lost 6 bases and 7 bases, in that order; junction bases with no gene match: 8. The CDR3 has 13 amino acids. CDR3 protein: CSAQTGLGNEQFF. CDR3 nucleotide sequence: TGCAGTGCCCAGACGGGACTAGGAAATGAGCAGTTCTTC.

This clonotype was seen only a few times. J is TRBJ2-3 and V is TRBV6-2 or TRBV6-3; weak D call: TRBD2 (5 bases). V lost 0 bases, J lost 0 bases, and 13 bases lay in between. CDR3 length: 17 residues. Per germline, CDR1 MNHEY and CDR2 SVGEGT. The CDR3 reads CASSYSILRVSTDTQYF. In nucleotides, the CDR3 is TGTGCCAGCAGTTACTCGATTCTGCGGGTTAGCACAGATACGCAGTATTTT.

The chain combines TRBV18 with TRBJ1-4, with 7 bases lining up with TRBD1. V was clipped by 3 bases and J by 6 bases; unmatched bases: 7. This CDR3 region has 15 residues. The germline CDR1 and CDR2 sequences are KGHSH and LQKENI. The CDR3 bases are TGTGCCAGCTCACCCGGGGACAGCAGACATGAAAAACTGTTTTTT. Translated: CASSPGDSRHEKLFF.

This clonotype has a count of ten or more. The rearrangement links TRBV12-3 or TRBV12-4 to TRBJ1-4, with no clear D. The CDR3 extends over 11 amino acids. Trimming took off 3 bases at V and 8 bases at J, with 4 bases between the two ends. Written as DNA, the CDR3 is TGTGCCAGCAGTTTCGGAGAAAAACTGTTTTTT. The encoded protein is CASSFGEKLFF.

The CDR3 spells CASSTGTSVTYNEQFF. CDR3 coding DNA: TGCGCCAGCAGTACCGGGACTAGCGTCACCTACAATGAGCAGTTCTTC. This rearrangement joins TRBV10-1 to TRBJ2-1, with 10 nucleotides matching TRBD2. The germline V gene encodes CDR1 WNHNN and CDR2 SYGVQD (reference sequence). CDR3 size: 16 residues. V shed 5 bases and J 2 bases; nucleotides not matched to a gene: 6.

This clonotype has at least ten counts. This chain uses TRBV6-2 or TRBV6-3 with TRBJ1-1; D might be TRBD1 (5 bases). Germline CDR1 MNHEY, CDR2 SVGEGT. CDR3 length equals 14 residues. V was clipped by 2 bases and J by 5 bases, with 12 bases between them. CDR3 region: CASSYLEGRTEAFF. CDR3 in DNA: TGTGCCAGCAGTTACCTAGAGGGGCGAACTGAAGCTTTCTTT.

The chain is built from TRBV9 and TRBJ1-4; 9 bases fit TRBD1. The CDR3 runs to 16 residues. CDR1 is SGDLS, CDR2 YYNGEE, per germline. J lost 4 bases, V lost 2 bases, and 6 bases had no gene match. CDR3 residues: CASSVGTGGFNEKLFF. CDR3 nucleotide sequence: TGTGCCAGCAGCGTGGGAACAGGGGGCTTTAATGAAAAACTGTTTTTT.

This rearrangement joins TRBV12-3 or TRBV12-4 to TRBJ2-4; 8 positions agree with TRBD2. V lost 7 bases, J lost 6 bases, and 11 bases stayed unmatched. This CDR3 comprises 15 residues. The CDR3 nucleotides read TGTGCCAGCACGGGGGGGGAGGGCCGTGGAAACATTCAGTACTTC. Translation gives CASTGGEGRGNIQYF.

This chain uses TRBV2 with TRBJ1-4, with 7 bases identical to TRBD1. CDR1 and CDR2 (germline): SNHLY, FYNNEI. There are 17 residues in the CDR3. Trimming at V came to 10 bases and at J to 0 bases, leaving 14 bases not matched to a gene. The CDR3 region is CATHRRGRGATNEKLFF. The DNA of the CDR3 is TGTGCCACCCACCGCAGGGGGAGAGGAGCAACTAATGAAAAACTGTTTTTT. Complete variable domain (other parts from reference TRBV2 and TRBJ1-4): EPEVTQTPSHQVTQMGQEVILRCVPISNHLYFYWYRQILGQKVEFLVSFYNNEISEKSEIFDDQFSVERPDGSNFTLKIRSTKLEDSAMYFCATHRRGRGATNEKLFFGSGTQLSVL.